The 10 T cell receptor beta chains reported below all come from one sample, sequenced in a study of cytomegalovirus exposure and HLA in healthy donors. A multiplex PCR was run with 60 Vbeta primers and 13 Jbeta primers. Assay used: immunoSEQ multiplex PCR; TCRdb lists only in-frame clones, some missing. The table includes 130,000 or so clones, around 65% detected once. Material for sequencing was PBMCs. These TCRs come from a woman aged 55-69 years in good health and CMV-seronegative.

The chain uses TRBV6-5 and TRBJ2-1, with 12 bases fitting TRBD2. The CDR3 extends over 13 amino acids. The V segment lost 6 bases and the J segment 7 bases; nucleotides outside the gene matches: 1. Looked up from germline, CDR1 is MNHEY and CDR2 is SVGAGI. The CDR3 nucleotides are TGTGCCAGCAGCGGACTAGCGGGGAATGAGCAGTTCTTC. This translates into CASSGLAGNEQFF.

The chain has TRBV6-1 and TRBJ1-3, with 9 bases lining up with TRBD1. J gave up 0 bases and V 1 base, and 4 bases lay outside the gene matches. Germline loops: CDR1 MNHNS, CDR2 SASEGT. CDR3 length equals 17 residues. In nucleotides, the CDR3 is TGTGCCAGCAGTGAAGTTTGGACAGGGGTCTCTGGAAACACCATATATTTT. Translated: CASSEVWTGVSGNTIYF.

This clone was recorded once. This sequence joins TRBV7-9 and TRBJ2-3; TRBD1 aligns across 8 bases. The CDR3 contains 14 residues. Trimming took 5 bases from V and 5 from J; bases not matched to a gene: 6. The V gene's germline CDR1 is SEHNR and CDR2 FQNEAQ (reference sequence). In DNA, the CDR3 is TGTGCCAGCAGCGCGGACAGGGAAGGAGATACGCAGTATTTT. This encodes CASSADREGDTQYF.

The chain employs TRBV2 and TRBJ1-2, with TRBD1 identical over 9 bases. Germline V lookup: CDR1 SNHLY, CDR2 FYNNEI. The CDR3 runs to 15 residues. J lost 8 bases, V lost 4 bases, and 11 bases had no gene match. Here the CDR3 reads CASSVKATGGSGYTF. The CDR3 nucleotides read TGTGCCAGCAGTGTTAAAGCGACAGGGGGAAGCGGCTACACCTTC.

The V call is TRBV2, the J call TRBJ1-3; D is possibly TRBD1 (6 bases). Germline lookup yields CDR1 SNHLY and CDR2 FYNNEI. CDR3 length: 16 residues. V was clipped by 7 bases and J by 0 bases, with 16 bases between them. The CDR3 loop reads CASNRDTGISGNTIYF. The CDR3 DNA reads as TGTGCCAGCAATAGGGACACAGGGATCTCTGGAAACACCATATATTTT.

The genes are TRBV13 and TRBJ2-1, with a weak D call TRBD2 (6 bases). V dropped 2 bases and J dropped 2 bases, with 19 bases sitting between them. Per germline, CDR1 PRHDT and CDR2 FYEKMQ (reference sequence). CDR3 length: 18 amino acids. Here the CDR3 DNA reads TGTGCCAGCAGCTTAAGCCCGCGGAGGGCTGTGGCCTACAATGAGCAGTTCTTC. Its translation: CASSLSPRRAVAYNEQFF. Variable domain in full (rest from reference TRBV13 and TRBJ2-1): AAGVIQSPRHLIKEKRETATLKCYPIPRHDTVYWYQQGPGQDPQFLISFYEKMQSDKGSIPDRFSAQQFSDYHSELNMSSLELGDSALYFCASSLSPRRAVAYNEQFFGPGTRLTVL.

J is TRBJ2-3 and V is TRBV5-1; 13 bases line up with TRBD2. V dropped 2 bases and J dropped 14; count of bases not matched to a gene: 11. Germline V gene data show CDR1 as SGHRS and CDR2 as YFSETQ. This CDR3 region has 15 residues. The CDR3 protein is CASSLTTSGGALRYF. The CDR3 bases are TGCGCCAGCAGCTTAACCACTAGCGGGGGGGCCCTGCGGTATTTT.

The CDR3 region is CASSFGQGAEAFF. CDR3 nucleotide sequence: TGCGCCAGCAGCTTCGGACAGGGGGCTGAAGCTTTCTTT. This chain joins TRBV5-1 and TRBJ1-1; 10 bases map to TRBD1. J lost 6 bases, V lost 2 bases, and 1 base had no gene match. This CDR3 contains 13 residues. CDR1 SGHRS and CDR2 YFSETQ come from the germline V gene.

The chain joins TRBV5-1 to TRBJ2-7; 9 positions agree with TRBD1. Per the germline V gene, CDR1 is SGHRS and CDR2 is YFSETQ. The CDR3 is 12 amino acids. Unmatched junction bases numbered 2, after V lost 4 bases and J lost 6 bases. DNA for the CDR3: TGCGCCAGCAGCGGGACAGGGACCGAGCAGTACTTC. The encoded protein is CASSGTGTEQYF.

A few counts support this clone. This chain joins TRBV19 and TRBJ2-1, with 13 bases identical to TRBD2. The CDR3 is made up of 14 amino acids. CDR1 is LNHDA, CDR2 SQIVND, per germline (reference sequence). Germline trimming cut 4 bases from V and 8 bases from J; bases unmatched to any gene: 2. The CDR3: CASSRLAGGDEQFF. Written as DNA, the CDR3 is TGTGCCAGTAGTAGACTAGCGGGAGGTGATGAGCAGTTCTTC.